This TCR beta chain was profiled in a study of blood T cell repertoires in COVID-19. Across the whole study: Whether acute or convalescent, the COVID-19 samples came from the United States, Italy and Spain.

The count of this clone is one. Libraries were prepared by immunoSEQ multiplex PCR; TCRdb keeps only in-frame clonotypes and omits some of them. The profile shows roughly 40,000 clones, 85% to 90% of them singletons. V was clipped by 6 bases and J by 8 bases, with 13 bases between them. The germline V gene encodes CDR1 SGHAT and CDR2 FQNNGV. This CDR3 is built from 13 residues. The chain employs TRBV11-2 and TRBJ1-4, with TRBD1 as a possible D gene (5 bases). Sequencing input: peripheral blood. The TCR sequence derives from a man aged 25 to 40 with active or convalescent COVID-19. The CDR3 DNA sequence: TGTGCCAGCAGTCTCAGGGTAATGGAAAAACTGTTTTTT. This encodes CASSLRVMEKLFF.